These T cell receptor beta chains were read from a single sample in a study of cytomegalovirus exposure and HLA in healthy donors. Assay used: immunoSEQ multiplex PCR; TCRdb lists only in-frame clones, some missing. The table shows 98,000 or so clones, with approximately 94% occurring only once. The source material was PBMCs. The receptors originated from a young woman in good health and CMV-seronegative. Each CDR3 is given with its conserved first and last residue. Fields, in order: clone size, V gene, D gene, CDR3 length, J gene, CDR3 DNA, CDR3 protein. D genes are given only for firm matches. The size of a clone is reported for some rows only, either as once, few or many, or as a class for expanded clones.

>-|TRBV7-9|-|13|TRBJ2-7
TGTGCCAGCAGCTTAGGTGTGGCCATCGAGCAGTACTTC
CASSLGVAIEQYF
>-|TRBV30|TRBD1|13|TRBJ1-6
TGTGCCTGGACCGGGACAGTGAATTCACCCCTCCACTTT
CAWTGTVNSPLHF
>-|TRBV27|-|16|TRBJ2-5
TGTGCCAGCAGTGTCCGGGAGCCAATCATACAAGAGACCCAGTACTTC
CASSVREPIIQETQYF
>-|TRBV19|-|13|TRBJ1-5
TGTGCCACCCGCTCGGCGGGCAATCAGCCCCAGCATTTT
CATRSAGNQPQHF
>-|TRBV29-1|-|15|TRBJ1-1
TGCAGCGTTGAATTCGGGGGACTGAAGAACACTGAAGCTTTCTTT
CSVEFGGLKNTEAFF
>-|TRBV6-1|-|15|TRBJ1-6
TGTGCCAGCAGTCCACAGGTTTTTGGTAATTCACCCCTCCACTTT
CASSPQVFGNSPLHF
>-|TRBV5-8|TRBD1|15|TRBJ2-5
TGTGCCAGCAGCGCCGGTGGGACAGCCCAAGAGACCCAGTACTTC
CASSAGGTAQETQYF
>-|TRBV19|-|16|TRBJ1-1
TGTGCCAGTAGTATAGGCCCAACAGGGTTGAACACTGAAGCTTTCTTT
CASSIGPTGLNTEAFF
>-|TRBV9|-|17|TRBJ2-3
TGTGCCAGCAGCGTAGGCCAGGGGGCTGGCGGGGGCCTTACGCAGTATTTT
CASSVGQGAGGGLTQYF
>-|TRBV19|TRBD1|13|TRBJ2-7
TGTGCCAGTAGCCAAGACAGGGCCGGCGAGCAGTACTTC
CASSQDRAGEQYF
>-|TRBV6-6|TRBD2|15|TRBJ2-1
TGTGCCAGCAGTTGGACTAGCGGGAAGAGCAATGAGCAGTTCTTC
CASSWTSGKSNEQFF
>-|TRBV2|-|13|TRBJ1-1
TGTGCCAGCAAACCACAGTCGAACACTGAAGCTTTCTTT
CASKPQSNTEAFF
>-|TRBV5-1|TRBD2|17|TRBJ2-2
TGCGCCAGCAGCTTGGGGACTAGCCCCGCGAACACCGGGGAGCTGTTTTTT
CASSLGTSPANTGELFF
>-|TRBV28|-|13|TRBJ1-2
TGTGCCAGCATCCGGCGGGATAACTATGGCTACACCTTC
CASIRRDNYGYTF
>-|TRBV6-5|TRBD1|15|TRBJ1-2
TGTGCCAGCAGTTACTCGGGACAGGGGGCGCGGGGCTACACCTTC
CASSYSGQGARGYTF
>-|TRBV9|-|13|TRBJ1-2
TGTGCCAGCAGCAAAGGACAGACGATTGGCTACACCTTC
CASSKGQTIGYTF
>-|TRBV29-1|-|12|TRBJ1-2
TGCAGCGTTGTGGTCATAAGGGGTGGCTACACCTTC
CSVVVIRGGYTF
>-|TRBV10-3|TRBD2|12|TRBJ2-3
TGTGCCATCTCGGGGGGAATAGATACGCAGTATTTT
CAISGGIDTQYF
>-|TRBV9|-|16|TRBJ1-1
TGTGCCAGCAGCGTAGGTTCGGGGATTTTGAGGACTGAAGCTTTCTTT
CASSVGSGILRTEAFF
>-|TRBV7-2|-|17|TRBJ2-2
TGTGCCAGCAGCTTAGTCGGGTCCGGGACGAACACCGGGGAGCTGTTTTTT
CASSLVGSGTNTGELFF
>-|TRBV27|-|13|TRBJ2-1
TGTGCCAGCAGTTTAGGCCCTCTGATTGAGCAGTTCTTC
CASSLGPLIEQFF
>-|TRBV2|TRBD1|16|TRBJ2-2
TGTGCCAGCAGTGCCCGAGCAGGGGGCGCCCCCGGGGAGCTGTTTTTT
CASSARAGGAPGELFF
>once|TRBV4-1|TRBD1|15|TRBJ2-7
TGCGCCAGCAGCAAAGGGACAGGGCAAGCCTACGAGCAGTACTTC
CASSKGTGQAYEQYF
>-|TRBV10-3|TRBD1|14|TRBJ2-4
TGTGCCATCAGCGAACAGGGGGCCAAAAACATTCAGTACTTC
CAISEQGAKNIQYF
>-|TRBV7-2|-|14|TRBJ1-6
TGTGCCAGCAGCTCGGGTCCACTACGTTCACCCCTCCACTTT
CASSSGPLRSPLHF
>-|TRBV4-1|TRBD2|16|TRBJ2-3
TGCGCCAGCAGCCAAATAGGACTAGCGGTCACAGATACGCAGTATTTT
CASSQIGLAVTDTQYF
>-|TRBV6-1|TRBD2|16|TRBJ2-5
TGTGCCAGCAGTGAAGGTGTGACTAGCGGGGGGGCCACCCAGTACTTC
CASSEGVTSGGATQYF
>-|TRBV6-1|TRBD1|14|TRBJ1-2
TGTGCCAGCAGTATCGGGACAGGGGGCTATGGCTACACCTTC
CASSIGTGGYGYTF
>-|TRBV6-5|TRBD1|13|TRBJ2-2
TGTGCCAGCAGTTCGGACAGGACCGGGGAGCTGTTTTTT
CASSSDRTGELFF
>-|TRBV1|-|17|TRBJ2-3
TGCACCAGCTCGAGCGGGGGGGCCTCCCCGGCCGGAGATACGCAGTATTTT
CTSSSGGASPAGDTQYF
>once|TRBV7-2|-|18|TRBJ1-1
TGTGCCAGCAGCCCCCAGGGCCGCTGGGTCAACTTGAACACTGAAGCTTTCTTT
CASSPQGRWVNLNTEAFF
>once|TRBV2|TRBD1|13|TRBJ1-2
TGTGCCAGCAGTGCCGACAGGGATTATGGCTACACCTTC
CASSADRDYGYTF
>-|TRBV5-6|-|17|TRBJ1-5
TGTGCCAGAACTCCCGGGTATTTTGGGGGCTGCAATCAGCCCCAGCATTTT
CARTPGYFGGCNQPQHF
>once|TRBV19|-|15|TRBJ2-1
TGTGCCAGTAGTATGGGCGGGGGCGGATATAATGAGCAGTTCTTC
CASSMGGGGYNEQFF
>once|TRBV4-1|-|15|TRBJ2-7
TGCGCCAGCAGCCAAACAGGGGGACTACCCTACGAGCAGTACTTC
CASSQTGGLPYEQYF
>-|TRBV19|TRBD2|16|TRBJ2-3
TGTGCCAGTACCAATCGGGCTAGCGGCCTCACAGATACGCAGTATTTT
CASTNRASGLTDTQYF